The T cell receptor beta chain under discussion was sequenced for a study of cytomegalovirus exposure and HLA in healthy donors. The PCR ran on 60 Vbeta and 13 Jbeta primers. The protocol was immunoSEQ multiplex PCR, while the TCRdb copy is restricted to in-frame clones and leaves out a portion. The profile shows 100,000 to 150,000 clones, 70% to 80% of them singletons. Germline V gives CDR1 GTSNPN, CDR2 SVGIG (reference sequence). This CDR3 region has 12 residues. Trimming took off 0 bases at V and 8 bases at J, with 7 bases between the two ends. The TCR was taken from a man in his forties or fifties in good health and CMV-seronegative. V gene TRBV30 combines with J gene TRBJ1-4; no clear D. The sequenced sample was PBMCs. The CDR3 here is CAWSVAGEKLFF. CDR3 sequence (DNA): TGTGCCTGGAGTGTTGCAGGCGAAAAACTGTTTTTT.